Sequencing of this T cell receptor (beta chain) was carried out in a study of regulatory T cells in long-lasting Graves disease. About the research overall: By definition, persistent Graves' disease involved antithyroid drugs for over 5 years alongside positive TSH receptor antibodies.

Study-level results: Newly diagnosed Graves' patients exceeded persistent ones in TCR diversity.

In regard to this clonotype: Antigen: not known.

CDR3-region Arm-PCR and iRepertoire HTBI primers produced the TCR beta libraries. Source study methods: In the combined samples, 62 TRBV and approximately 15 TRBJ segments were identified. Each CDR3 protein gets one entry after TCRdb re-called the multiplex PCR reads with MiXCR. TCRdb assigned the V and J calls; the authors' analysis was not used. The table records 500,000 to 800,000 distinct CDR3 sequences, 25% to 35% of them present only once. The time point denotes: persistent/refractory GD, antithyroid drugs over 5 years with positive TRAb. The authors made the TCR library using RNA they extracted from PBMCs. The material was peripheral blood mononuclear cells (PBMCs), obtained when the disease was refractory, from a patient treated with antithyroid drugs. The source is a female donor with Graves disease.

CDR3 loop: CASSFAGAHQPQHF. The CDR3, as DNA: TGTGCCAGCAGTTTCGCAGGTGCCCATCAGCCCCAGCATTTT. This rearrangement joins TRBV12-3 or TRBV12-4 to TRBJ1-5; no clear D. This CDR3 contains 14 residues. Deletions cut 3 bases from V and 5 bases from J, with 11 bases between.